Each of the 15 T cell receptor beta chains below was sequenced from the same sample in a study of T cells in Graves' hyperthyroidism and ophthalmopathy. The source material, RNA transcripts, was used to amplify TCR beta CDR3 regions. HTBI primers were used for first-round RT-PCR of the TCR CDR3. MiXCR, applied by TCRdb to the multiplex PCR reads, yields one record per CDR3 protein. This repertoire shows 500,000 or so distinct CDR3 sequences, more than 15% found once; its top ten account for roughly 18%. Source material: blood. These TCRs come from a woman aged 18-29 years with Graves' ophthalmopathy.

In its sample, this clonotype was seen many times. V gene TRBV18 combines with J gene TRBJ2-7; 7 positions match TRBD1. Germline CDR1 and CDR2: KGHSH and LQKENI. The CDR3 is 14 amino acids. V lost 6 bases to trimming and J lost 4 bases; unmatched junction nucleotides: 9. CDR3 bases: TGTGCCAGCTCGGCGGACAGGACCGATTACGAGCAGTACTTC. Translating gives CASSADRTDYEQYF.

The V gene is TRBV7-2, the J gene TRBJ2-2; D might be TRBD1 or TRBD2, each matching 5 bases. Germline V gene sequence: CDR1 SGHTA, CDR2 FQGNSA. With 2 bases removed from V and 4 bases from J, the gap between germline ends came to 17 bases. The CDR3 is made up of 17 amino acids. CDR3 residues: CASSLRSTGRGTGELFF. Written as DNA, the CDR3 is TGTGCCAGCAGCTTACGTTCTACAGGTCGGGGCACCGGGGAGCTGTTTTTT.

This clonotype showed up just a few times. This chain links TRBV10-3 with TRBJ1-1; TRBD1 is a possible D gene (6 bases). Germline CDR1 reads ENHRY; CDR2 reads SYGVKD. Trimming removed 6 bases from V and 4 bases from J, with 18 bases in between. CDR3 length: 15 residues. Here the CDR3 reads CAISNVDSGGTEAFF. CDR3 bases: TGTGCCATCAGCAATGTGGACAGTGGGGGCACTGAAGCTTTCTTT.

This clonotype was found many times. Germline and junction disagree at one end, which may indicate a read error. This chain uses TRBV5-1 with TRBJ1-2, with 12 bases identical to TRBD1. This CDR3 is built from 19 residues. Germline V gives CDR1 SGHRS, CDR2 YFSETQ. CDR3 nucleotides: TGCGCCAGCAGTTTGGAAGGGACAGGGGGCATCCTAGCTAACTATGGCTACACCTTC. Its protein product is CASSLEGTGGILANYGYTF.

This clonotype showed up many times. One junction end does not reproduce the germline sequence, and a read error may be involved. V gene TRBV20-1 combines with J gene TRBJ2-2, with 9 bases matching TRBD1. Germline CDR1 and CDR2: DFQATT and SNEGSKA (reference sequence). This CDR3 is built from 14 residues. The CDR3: CSARGQGRTGELFF. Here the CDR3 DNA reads TGCAGTGCCAGAGGACAGGGGCGCACCGGGGAGCTGTTTTTT.

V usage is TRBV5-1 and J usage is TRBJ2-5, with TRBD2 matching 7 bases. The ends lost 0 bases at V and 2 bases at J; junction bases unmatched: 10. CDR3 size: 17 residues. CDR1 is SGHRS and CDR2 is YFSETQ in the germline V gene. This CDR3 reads CASSLDGGGTHQETQYF. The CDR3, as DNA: TGCGCCAGCAGCTTGGATGGGGGGGGGACCCATCAAGAGACCCAGTACTTC. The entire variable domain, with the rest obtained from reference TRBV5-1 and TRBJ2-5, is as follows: KAGVTQTPRYLIKTRGQQVTLSCSPISGHRSVSWYQQTPGQGLQFLFEYFSETQRNKGNFPGRFSGRQFSNSRSEMNVSTLELGDSALYLCASSLDGGGTHQETQYFGPGTRLLVL.

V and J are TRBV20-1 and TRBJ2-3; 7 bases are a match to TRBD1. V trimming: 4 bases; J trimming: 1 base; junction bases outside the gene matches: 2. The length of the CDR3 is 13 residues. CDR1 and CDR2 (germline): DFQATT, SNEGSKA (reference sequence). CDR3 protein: CSANTGGTDTQYF. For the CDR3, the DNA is TGCAGTGCTAACACAGGGGGCACAGATACGCAGTATTTT.

CDR3 bases: TGTGCCAGCAGACCAAGGGACAGTGGCTACACCTTC. Amino acid sequence: CASRPRDSGYTF. V and J are TRBV28 and TRBJ1-2; 7 positions agree with TRBD1. There are 12 residues in the CDR3. After removal of 6 bases from V and 7 bases from J, the junction contained 5 bases not matched to a gene. Germline lookup yields CDR1 MDHEN and CDR2 SYDVKM.

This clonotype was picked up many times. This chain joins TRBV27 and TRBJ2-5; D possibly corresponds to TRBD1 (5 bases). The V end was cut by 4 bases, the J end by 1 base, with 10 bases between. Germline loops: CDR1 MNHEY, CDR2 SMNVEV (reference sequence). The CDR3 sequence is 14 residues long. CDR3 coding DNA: TGTGCCAGCAGTTCCTTAGGGGTCCAAGAGACCCAGTACTTC. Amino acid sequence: CASSSLGVQETQYF.

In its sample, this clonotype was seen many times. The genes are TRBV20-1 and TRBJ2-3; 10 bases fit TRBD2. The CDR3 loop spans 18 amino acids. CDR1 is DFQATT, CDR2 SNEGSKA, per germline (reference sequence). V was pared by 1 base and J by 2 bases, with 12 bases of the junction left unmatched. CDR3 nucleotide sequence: TGCAGTGCTAGAGGCCTTCTCCCTAGCGGGGGTTACACAGATACGCAGTATTTT. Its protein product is CSARGLLPSGGYTDTQYF.

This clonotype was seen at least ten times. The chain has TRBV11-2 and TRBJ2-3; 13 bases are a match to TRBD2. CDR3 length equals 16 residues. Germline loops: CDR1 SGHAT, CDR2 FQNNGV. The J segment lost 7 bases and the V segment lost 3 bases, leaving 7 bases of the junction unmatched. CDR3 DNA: TGTGCCAGCAGCTTGGATGCCGGGACTAGCGGGAATACGCAGTATTTT. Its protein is CASSLDAGTSGNTQYF.

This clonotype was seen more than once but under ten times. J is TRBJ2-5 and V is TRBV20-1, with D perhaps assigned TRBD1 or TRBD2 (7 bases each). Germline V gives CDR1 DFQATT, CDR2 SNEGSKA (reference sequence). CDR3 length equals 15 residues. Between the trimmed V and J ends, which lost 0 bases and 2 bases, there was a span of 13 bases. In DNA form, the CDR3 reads TGCAGTGCTAGAGATCTCAGGGGGGGACAAGAGACCCAGTACTTC. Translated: CSARDLRGGQETQYF.

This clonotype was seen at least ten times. CDR3 coding DNA: TGTGCCAGCAGTGTAAGTTGGGGAATGGATGAGCAGTTCTTC. It encodes CASSVSWGMDEQFF. The rearrangement joins TRBV2 to TRBJ2-1; D unclear. The germline V and J ends were trimmed by 4 bases and 8 bases, with 15 bases remaining between them. The CDR3 contains 14 residues. In germline, CDR1 is SNHLY, CDR2 FYNNEI.

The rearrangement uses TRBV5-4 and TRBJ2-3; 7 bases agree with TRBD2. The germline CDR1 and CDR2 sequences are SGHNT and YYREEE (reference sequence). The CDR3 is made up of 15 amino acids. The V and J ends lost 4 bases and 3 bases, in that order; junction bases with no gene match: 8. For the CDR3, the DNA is TGTGCCAGCAGCCCACGCGGTAGCGGGACAGATACGCAGTATTTT. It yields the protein CASSPRGSGTDTQYF.

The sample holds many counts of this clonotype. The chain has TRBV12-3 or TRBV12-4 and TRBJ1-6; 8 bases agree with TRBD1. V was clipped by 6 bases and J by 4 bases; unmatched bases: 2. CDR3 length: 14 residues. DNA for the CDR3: TGTGCCAGCAGCCGGACAGGGTATAATTCACCCCTCCACTTT. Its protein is CASSRTGYNSPLHF.